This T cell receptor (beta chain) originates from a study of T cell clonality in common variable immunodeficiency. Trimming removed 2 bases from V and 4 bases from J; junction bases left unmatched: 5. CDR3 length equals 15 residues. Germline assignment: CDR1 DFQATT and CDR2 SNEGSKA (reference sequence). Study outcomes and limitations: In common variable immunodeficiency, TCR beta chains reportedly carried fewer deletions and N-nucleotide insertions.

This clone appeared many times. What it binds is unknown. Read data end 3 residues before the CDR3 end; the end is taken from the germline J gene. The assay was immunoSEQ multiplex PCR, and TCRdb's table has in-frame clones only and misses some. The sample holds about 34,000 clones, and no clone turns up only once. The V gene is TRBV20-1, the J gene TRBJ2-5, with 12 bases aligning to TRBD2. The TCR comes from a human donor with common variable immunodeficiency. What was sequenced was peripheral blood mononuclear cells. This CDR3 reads CSARRTSGVGETQYF. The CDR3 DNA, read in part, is TGCAGTGCTAGACGGACTAGCGGGGTAGGAGAGACC.